A selection of T cell receptor beta chains follows, all from one sample in a study of T cells in Graves' hyperthyroidism and ophthalmopathy. TCRdb called the multiplex PCR reads again in MiXCR, with one record for every CDR3 protein. This sample has 350,000 or so distinct CDR3 sequences, with 15% to 20% found just once. The sequencing sample was made of blood. The receptors come from a woman aged 45 to 65 with Graves' hyperthyroidism. The CDR3 runs from the conserved cysteine through the conserved F or W. A D gene is named only where the DNA matches it firmly. Expanded clones are given a class, and other clones once, few, many or no size at all.

D gene	clone size	V gene	J gene	CDR3 protein	CDR3 DNA
NA	NA	TRBV19	TRBJ1-2	CASSIGPSYGYTF	TGTGCCAGTAGTATTGGCCCTTCCTATGGCTACACCTTC
TRBD2	NA	TRBV5-6	TRBJ2-7	CASSITGLAGVEQYF	TGTGCCAGCAGCATTACCGGACTAGCGGGAGTCGAGCAGTACTTC
TRBD2	NA	TRBV20-1	TRBJ2-1	CSAKGTSGYNEQFF	TGCAGTGCTAAAGGGACTAGCGGATACAATGAGCAGTTCTTC
NA	many	TRBV6-1	TRBJ1-5	CASSGAGTSNQPQHF	TGTGCCAGCAGTGGAGCCGGGACTAGCAATCAGCCCCAGCATTTT
NA	many	TRBV2	TRBJ2-7	CASSSDRASSYEQYF	TGTGCCAGCAGTTCAGACCGGGCAAGCTCCTACGAGCAGTACTTC
NA	few	TRBV3-1	TRBJ1-3	CASSQVAGNTIYF	TGTGCCAGCAGCCAAGTGGCTGGAAACACCATATATTTT
NA	NA	TRBV20-1	TRBJ1-2	CSVRDATGYGYTF	TGCAGTGTTAGAGACGCGACAGGATATGGCTACACCTTC
NA	NA	TRBV7-9	TRBJ1-2	CASSLAKGEEGYTF	TGTGCCAGCAGCTTAGCGAAGGGAGAAGAGGGCTACACCTTC
TRBD2	few	TRBV27	TRBJ2-5	CASSLLAGGGRETQYF	TGTGCCAGCAGTTTGTTAGCGGGGGGGGGTCGGGAGACCCAGTACTTC
NA	many	TRBV20-1	TRBJ2-7	CSALLSAASVYEQYF	TGCAGTGCCCTGCTCTCGGCCGCTTCGGTTTACGAGCAGTACTTC
NA	NA	TRBV12-3/TRBV12-4	TRBJ1-1	CASSLTSYGVITEAFF	TGTGCCAGCAGTTTAACCTCTTATGGGGTCATCACTGAAGCTTTCTTT
NA	few	TRBV6-1	TRBJ1-1	CASSLAEAWNTEAFF	TGTGCCAGCAGCCTCGCGGAGGCCTGGAACACTGAAGCTTTCTTT
NA	NA	TRBV30	TRBJ1-2	CAWSVPGDGYTF	TGTGCCTGGAGTGTACCCGGGGATGGCTACACCTTC
TRBD2	NA	TRBV20-1	TRBJ2-1	CSARDIRTSGVGEQFF	TGCAGTGCTAGAGATATAAGGACTAGCGGGGTAGGTGAGCAGTTCTTC